The rows below give T cell receptor beta chains drawn from one sample of a study of T cell responses to AZD1222 COVID-19 vaccine. Produced via immunoSEQ multiplex PCR; TCRdb's table is partial and in-frame only. The data contain approximately 98,000 clones, around 83% of them singletons. The material sequenced was peripheral blood, taken on day 0 of AZD1222 vaccination. Receptors originate from an adult in good health. CDR3s include the opening cysteine and the closing phenylalanine or tryptophan. A D gene is named only where the DNA matches it firmly. Not all rows give a size; the values are once, few, many and, for expanded clones, a class.

v_call	clone_size	d_call	j_call	cdr3_aa	cdr3_nt
TRBV10-3	NA	TRBD1	TRBJ1-2	CAISDSQGQGAYGYTF	TGTGCCATCAGTGACTCGCAGGGACAGGGGGCTTATGGCTACACCTTC
TRBV4-1	NA	TRBD1	TRBJ1-4	CASSQAGQGNNEKLFF	TGCGCCAGCAGCCAAGCGGGACAGGGCAATAATGAAAAACTGTTTTTT
TRBV19	NA	NA	TRBJ1-2	CASAINYGYTF	TGTGCCAGCGCAATAAACTATGGCTACACCTTC
TRBV3-1/TRBV3-2	NA	NA	TRBJ1-1	CASSQGPRLVGTEAFF	TGTGCCAGCAGCCAAGGACCAAGGTTAGTGGGTACTGAAGCTTTCTTT
TRBV29-1	NA	NA	TRBJ1-4	CSVGEGANEKLFF	TGCAGCGTTGGGGAGGGGGCTAATGAAAAACTGTTTTTT
TRBV18	NA	TRBD1	TRBJ1-5	CASSPTDPGQGYQPQHF	TGTGCCAGCTCACCAACAGACCCGGGACAGGGGTATCAGCCCCAGCATTTT
TRBV19	few	TRBD1	TRBJ1-1	CASMGDRGTEAFF	TGTGCCAGTATGGGGGACAGGGGGACTGAAGCTTTCTTT
TRBV28	NA	TRBD2	TRBJ2-5	CASSPRDLGAGVQETQYF	TGTGCCAGCAGCCCCCGAGACCTGGGAGCGGGGGTTCAAGAGACCCAGTACTTC
TRBV28	NA	TRBD1	TRBJ1-6	CASSSPDRGFLSSYNSPLHF	TGTGCCAGCAGTAGCCCGGACAGGGGGTTCCTTAGCTCCTATAATTCACCCCTCCACTTT
TRBV5-1	NA	NA	TRBJ2-1	CASSSDTGGREQFF	TGCGCCAGCAGCTCGGACACCGGAGGACGGGAGCAGTTCTTC
TRBV6-2/TRBV6-3	once	NA	TRBJ2-7	CASSYQIGVSYYEQYF	TGTGCCAGCAGTTACCAAATAGGTGTCAGCTACTACGAGCAGTACTTC
TRBV4-2	once	NA	TRBJ2-3	CASSQERSPDTQYF	TGTGCCAGCAGCCAAGAGAGGAGCCCAGATACGCAGTATTTT
TRBV7-2	NA	TRBD1	TRBJ1-2	CASSQTPRTGDGYTF	TGTGCCAGCAGCCAAACACCCCGGACAGGGGATGGCTACACCTTC
TRBV28	NA	NA	TRBJ2-3	CAWGRATDTQYF	TGTGCCTGGGGCAGGGCTACAGATACGCAGTATTTT
TRBV18	NA	NA	TRBJ2-5	CASSNQETQYF	TGTGCCAGCTCAAACCAAGAGACCCAGTACTTC
TRBV18	NA	NA	TRBJ2-1	CASSQGTSNEQFF	TGTGCCAGCTCCCAGGGTACTAGCAATGAGCAGTTCTTC
TRBV6-5	few	NA	TRBJ2-7	CASSYADNSYEQYF	TGTGCCAGCAGTTACGCCGATAATTCCTACGAGCAGTACTTC
TRBV20-1	NA	NA	TRBJ1-1	CSARGGREAFF	TGCAGTGCTAGAGGGGGACGTGAAGCTTTCTTT
TRBV5-8	NA	NA	TRBJ1-2	CASSPDGAYYGYTF	TGTGCCAGCAGCCCTGACGGGGCCTACTATGGCTACACCTTC
TRBV9	NA	NA	TRBJ1-2	CASTPDEGRYGYTF	TGTGCCAGCACCCCCGATGAAGGTCGCTATGGCTACACCTTC
TRBV28	NA	NA	TRBJ2-3	CASSQNTDTQYF	TGTGCCAGCAGCCAGAACACAGATACGCAGTATTTT
TRBV12-3/TRBV12-4	NA	NA	TRBJ2-1	CASSYNGQFF	TGTGCCAGCAGCTACAATGGGCAGTTCTTC
TRBV5-1	NA	TRBD1	TRBJ2-7	CASSRGQGADYEQYF	TGCGCCAGCAGCAGGGGACAGGGGGCAGACTACGAGCAGTACTTC
TRBV30	NA	TRBD2	TRBJ2-5	CALGTSSSETQYF	TGTGCCCTAGGGACTAGCTCTTCCGAGACCCAGTACTTC
TRBV19	NA	NA	TRBJ1-6	CASMGSAGINSPLHF	TGTGCCAGTATGGGTTCAGCAGGGATTAATTCACCCCTCCACTTT
TRBV6-5	once	TRBD1	TRBJ2-7	CASSRDRAYEQYF	TGTGCCAGCAGCCGGGACAGAGCCTACGAGCAGTACTTC
TRBV18	NA	NA	TRBJ2-7	CASSPPVTGSFHEQYF	TGTGCCAGCTCACCACCGGTAACGGGATCTTTCCACGAGCAGTACTTC
TRBV11-3	NA	TRBD1	TRBJ2-5	CASSLDGDRAATQYF	TGTGCCAGCAGCTTAGATGGGGACAGGGCGGCGACCCAGTACTTC
TRBV19	NA	NA	TRBJ1-1	CASSIAGLAEAFF	TGTGCCAGTAGTATTGCAGGGTTGGCTGAAGCTTTCTTT
TRBV24-1	NA	TRBD1	TRBJ1-2	CATSDPGQPSGYTF	TGTGCCACCAGTGACCCGGGACAGCCGTCTGGCTACACCTTC
TRBV4-3	NA	TRBD1	TRBJ2-2	CASSQGQGGGELFF	TGCGCCAGCAGCCAAGGACAGGGTGGCGGGGAGCTGTTTTTT
TRBV21-1	NA	NA	TRBJ1-6	CASSKDGQGDNSPLHF	TGTGCCAGCAGCAAAGATGGGCAGGGTGACAATTCACCCCTCCACTTT
TRBV5-6	NA	TRBD1	TRBJ2-5	CASSLGDRGGETQYF	TGTGCCAGCAGCTTGGGAGACAGGGGGGGAGAGACCCAGTACTTC
TRBV3-1/TRBV3-2	NA	NA	TRBJ1-2	CASSQRPGIHEDGYTF	TGTGCCAGCAGCCAACGTCCCGGGATTCACGAAGATGGCTACACCTTC
TRBV15	NA	TRBD1	TRBJ2-1	CATSPNRGRLNEQFF	TGTGCCACCAGTCCGAACAGGGGGCGTTTAAATGAGCAGTTCTTC
TRBV7-3	few	NA	TRBJ1-5	CASSPRPNQPQHF	TGTGCCAGCAGCCCCCGGCCCAATCAGCCCCAGCATTTT
TRBV6-1	NA	NA	TRBJ1-1	CASSEKYRAERNTEAFF	TGTGCCAGCAGTGAAAAATACAGGGCGGAGAGGAACACTGAAGCTTTCTTT
TRBV7-9	NA	NA	TRBJ2-3	CASSLAGSADTQYF	TGTGCCAGCAGCTTGGCGGGTTCAGCAGATACGCAGTATTTT
TRBV30	NA	NA	TRBJ2-1	CAAQGTREINEQFF	TGTGCCGCACAGGGCACAAGGGAGATCAATGAGCAGTTCTTC
TRBV7-2	NA	NA	TRBJ1-2	CASSSGENYGYTF	TGTGCCAGCAGCTCAGGTGAGAACTATGGCTACACCTTC
TRBV6-8	NA	TRBD1	TRBJ1-4	CASSYRTGGREKLFF	TGTGCCAGCAGTTACCGGACAGGGGGAAGGGAAAAACTGTTTTTT
TRBV5-1	NA	NA	TRBJ1-6	CASSLQDGNSPLHF	TGCGCCAGCAGCTTACAGGACGGTAATTCACCCCTCCACTTT